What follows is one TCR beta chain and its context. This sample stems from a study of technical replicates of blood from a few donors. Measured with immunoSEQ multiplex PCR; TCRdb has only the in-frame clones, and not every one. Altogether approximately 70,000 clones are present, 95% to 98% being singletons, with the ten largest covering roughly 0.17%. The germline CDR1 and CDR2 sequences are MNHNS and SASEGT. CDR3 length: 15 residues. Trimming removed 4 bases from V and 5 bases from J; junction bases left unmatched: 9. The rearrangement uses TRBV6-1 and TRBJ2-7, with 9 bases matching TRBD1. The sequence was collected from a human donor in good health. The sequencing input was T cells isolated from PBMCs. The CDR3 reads CASSATPGQGDEQYF. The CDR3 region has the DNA TGTGCCAGCAGTGCCACTCCGGGACAGGGTGACGAGCAGTACTTC.